The present T cell receptor beta chain was sequenced within a study of cytomegalovirus exposure and HLA in healthy donors. CDR3 length: 14 amino acids. Germline-derived CDR1 and CDR2 are SNHLY and FYNNEI. V lost 6 bases and J 3 bases, leaving 14 bases between the germline ends. A few counts support this clone. Other nucleotide sequences from this sample produce the same CDR3. The PCR had 60 Vbeta and 13 Jbeta primers. This table comes from immunoSEQ multiplex PCR, and its TCRdb copy is limited to in-frame clones, with some not included. The data show some 100,000 clones, about four fifths seen once. The origin of this receptor is a female donor in good health and CMV-seropositive. Material for sequencing was PBMCs. The chain couples TRBV2 to TRBJ1-1, with D perhaps matching TRBD1 (5 bases). CDR3 sequence reads: CASSARRGDTEAFF. In DNA form, the CDR3 reads TGTGCCAGCAGCGCCCGCCGGGGGGACACTGAAGCTTTCTTT.